A single sample gave rise to the 32 T cell receptor beta chains below, sequenced in a study of blood T cell repertoires in COVID-19. Profiled with immunoSEQ multiplex PCR; TCRdb holds only in-frame clones, not every one. The sample carries about 180,000 clones, approximately 86% recorded once. Material: peripheral blood. Source of these receptors: a man in his forties or fifties with active or convalescent COVID-19.

This clone was seen once. J is TRBJ1-5 and V is TRBV24-1; tentative D call: TRBD1 (5 bases). CDR1 KGHDR and CDR2 SFDVKD come from the germline V gene. V lost 7 bases and J lost 6, with 9 bases in between. The length of the CDR3 is 12 residues. This chain's CDR3 is CATRGGRQPQHF. The CDR3 DNA reads TGTGCCACCAGGGGGGGTCGTCAGCCCCAGCATTTT.

The rearrangement joins TRBV6-5 to TRBJ1-2; TRBD1 matches 8 bases. Germline CDR1 MNHEY, CDR2 SVGAGI. This CDR3 has 15 amino acids. Trimming removed 5 bases from V and 3 bases from J; junction bases left unmatched: 8. For the CDR3, the DNA is TGTGCCAGCAGTATGGACAGGGAGGTTGACTATGGCTACACCTTC. It encodes CASSMDREVDYGYTF.

This chain connects TRBV29-1 to TRBJ2-1; 7 nucleotides match TRBD1. CDR3 length equals 14 residues. The germline gives CDR1 SQVTM, CDR2 ANQGSEA. The trim removed 6 bases at V and 7 bases at J, leaving 12 bases unmatched. The CDR3 protein is CSVYPQGIGNEQFF. The CDR3 coding sequence is TGCAGCGTCTATCCACAGGGGATCGGGAATGAGCAGTTCTTC.

The chain uses TRBV2 and TRBJ2-1; a possible D gene is TRBD2 (7 bases). The CDR3 extends over 14 amino acids. The V gene's germline CDR1 is SNHLY and CDR2 FYNNEI. V gave up 4 bases and J gave up 2 bases, with 9 bases separating them. The CDR3: CASSVGGPYNEQFF. Here the CDR3 DNA reads TGTGCCAGCAGTGTCGGGGGGCCCTACAATGAGCAGTTCTTC.

This clone has just a few counts. The V call is TRBV30, the J call TRBJ1-4, with D hard to call. Germline assignment: CDR1 GTSNPN and CDR2 SVGIG (reference sequence). Trimming removed 2 bases from V and 6 bases from J, with 13 bases in between. There are 14 residues in the CDR3. The CDR3 region has the DNA TGTGCCTGGAGTTTGACCTGGGAGGATGAAAAACTGTTTTTT. Residues: CAWSLTWEDEKLFF.

V and J are TRBV11-2 and TRBJ2-2, with 9 bases identical to TRBD1. After removal of 3 bases from V and 7 bases from J, the junction contained 3 bases not matched to a gene. CDR1 SGHAT and CDR2 FQNNGV come from the germline V gene. This CDR3 comprises 14 residues. The CDR3 sequence: CASSFGTGNGELFF. The CDR3 DNA sequence: TGTGCCAGCAGCTTTGGGACAGGGAACGGGGAGCTGTTTTTT.

The chain couples TRBV7-2 to TRBJ2-1, with 7 bases lining up with TRBD1. CDR1 is SGHTA, CDR2 FQGNSA, per germline. The J segment lost 3 bases and the V segment lost 0 bases, leaving 2 bases of the junction unmatched. The CDR3 has 15 amino acids. The DNA of the CDR3 is TGTGCCAGCAGCTTAGCTGGGACAGACTACAATGAGCAGTTCTTC. Amino acid sequence: CASSLAGTDYNEQFF.

The chain links TRBV3-1 (or the pseudogene TRBV3-2) to TRBJ2-1, with 8 bases identical to TRBD2. This CDR3 contains 16 residues. J lost 1 base, V lost 6 bases, and 8 bases had no gene match. In germline, CDR1 is LGHDT, CDR2 YNNKEL (reference sequence). Here the CDR3 reads CASRASLAGSYNEQFF. CDR3 DNA sequence: TGTGCCAGCAGAGCCTCCCTAGCGGGTTCCTACAATGAGCAGTTCTTC.

V is TRBV30 and J is TRBJ2-3, with 14 bases aligning to TRBD2. The germline CDR1 and CDR2 sequences are GTSNPN and SVGIG (reference sequence). Germline trimming cut 2 bases from V and 0 bases from J; bases unmatched to any gene: 4. CDR3 length: 17 amino acids. The CDR3 DNA sequence: TGTGCCTGGAGTACGGGACTAGCGGGGGCCAGCACAGATACGCAGTATTTT. Protein sequence: CAWSTGLAGASTDTQYF.

This clone has only one observation. The rearrangement uses TRBV4-1 and TRBJ2-1; tentative D call: TRBD2 (5 bases). The CDR3 runs 14 residues. CDR1 and CDR2 (germline): MGHRA, YSYEKL. Trimming shortened V by 3 bases and J by 9 bases, and 15 bases separated the two germline ends. The CDR3 DNA is TGCGCCAGCAGCCAGCCCACTAGGCCGGGTGAGCAGTTCTTC. The encoded protein is CASSQPTRPGEQFF.

This clone was observed once. The gene calls are TRBV24-1 and TRBJ1-2, with 7 bases identical to TRBD1. V shed 3 bases and J 7 bases; nucleotides not matched to a gene: 10. The germline gives CDR1 KGHDR, CDR2 SFDVKD. The CDR3 is 15 amino acids. The CDR3 reads CATSDTRGSISGYTF. Here the CDR3 DNA reads TGTGCCACCAGTGATACCAGGGGGTCTATCTCTGGCTACACCTTC.

The chain uses TRBV4-2 and TRBJ2-3, with D unclear. V was shortened by 4 bases and J by 5 bases, with 16 bases between the two germline ends. Germline V gives CDR1 LGHNA, CDR2 YNFKEQ. The length of the CDR3 is 15 residues. CDR3 nucleotides: TGTGCCAGCAGCCCTCCCTGGTCAACCGGAGATACGCAGTATTTT. Amino acid sequence: CASSPPWSTGDTQYF.

The V call is TRBV30, the J call TRBJ2-2; 8 nucleotides agree with TRBD1. Trimming cost V 7 bases and J 6 bases; bases outside gene matches: 19. This CDR3 contains 17 residues. The germline gives CDR1 GTSNPN, CDR2 SVGIG (reference sequence). This chain's CDR3 is CAYSGNRGSTKAGELFF. DNA of the CDR3: TGTGCCTACTCAGGAAACAGGGGGTCGACTAAGGCCGGGGAGCTGTTTTTT.

The gene calls are TRBV29-1 and TRBJ2-3; D might be TRBD2 (5 bases). Germline V CDR1 and CDR2: SQVTM, ANQGSEA. The CDR3 is 14 amino acids. V was pared by 1 base and J by 0 bases, with 8 bases between. The CDR3 DNA reads as TGCAGCGTTGAAGGAGGGTACAGCACAGATACGCAGTATTTT. Translated: CSVEGGYSTDTQYF.

For this clone: This sample also contains other DNA sequences that code for the same CDR3. The chain is built from TRBV19 and TRBJ1-4; a weak D match, TRBD1 (5 bases). Germline lookup yields CDR1 LNHDA and CDR2 SQIVND (reference sequence). The CDR3 length is 15 residues. V was trimmed by 6 bases and J by 4 bases, leaving 15 bases between them. CDR3 sequence: CASRNTGGINEKLFF. The CDR3 DNA is TGTGCCAGTAGGAACACGGGGGGGATTAATGAAAAACTGTTTTTT.

V is TRBV24-1 and J is TRBJ2-1, with 7 bases that match TRBD2. Trimming removed 4 bases from V and 5 bases from J; junction bases left unmatched: 7. Germline CDR1 KGHDR, CDR2 SFDVKD. The CDR3 loop spans 15 amino acids. DNA for the CDR3: TGTGCCACCAGTGAAACGGGACTACAAAACAATGAGCAGTTCTTC. Amino acids: CATSETGLQNNEQFF.

J is TRBJ1-2 and V is TRBV28, with D perhaps matching TRBD1 (5 bases). The CDR3 sequence is 13 residues long. V shed 3 bases and J shed 4 bases, with 9 bases lying between them. Germline assignment: CDR1 MDHEN and CDR2 SYDVKM. CDR3 DNA sequence: TGTGCCAGCAGTTTGACAGAGATCTATGGCTACACCTTC. Translated: CASSLTEIYGYTF.

The chain couples TRBV7-9 to TRBJ2-3, with TRBD1 as a possible D gene (5 bases). Trimming shortened V by 0 bases and J by 2 bases, and 9 bases separated the two germline ends. The CDR3 length is 15 residues. Germline V gene lookup returns CDR1 SEHNR and CDR2 FQNEAQ (reference sequence). CDR3 bases: TGTGCCAGCAGCTTAGCCCAGGGTACCACAGATACGCAGTATTTT. Amino acids: CASSLAQGTTDTQYF. The entire variable domain, with the rest obtained from reference TRBV7-9 and TRBJ2-3, is as follows: DTGVSQNPRHKITKRGQNVTFRCDPISEHNRLYWYRQTLGQGPEFLTYFQNEAQLEKSRLLSDRFSAERPKGSFSTLEIQRTEQGDSAMYLCASSLAQGTTDTQYFGPGTRLTVL.

The chain couples TRBV2 to TRBJ1-4; D possibly corresponds to TRBD1 (5 bases). Germline CDR1 and CDR2: SNHLY and FYNNEI. The CDR3 runs 15 residues. The V and J ends lost 6 bases and 7 bases respectively, with 18 bases between them. The CDR3 reads CASSDDRGSFEKLFF. CDR3 nucleotides: TGTGCCAGCAGCGACGACAGAGGCAGCTTTGAAAAACTGTTTTTT.

The V call is TRBV3-1 (or the pseudogene TRBV3-2), the J call TRBJ1-3; D might be TRBD1 (5 bases). The CDR3 sequence is 16 residues long. Trimming removed 0 bases at V and 0 bases at J, with 9 bases between. In germline, CDR1 is LGHDT, CDR2 YNNKEL (reference sequence). CDR3 residues: CASSQEGAVSGNTIYF. CDR3 DNA: TGTGCCAGCAGCCAAGAAGGGGCTGTCTCTGGAAACACCATATATTTT.

The rearrangement joins TRBV28 to TRBJ1-4, with D perhaps matching TRBD1 (6 bases). The germline CDR1 and CDR2 sequences are MDHEN and SYDVKM. The CDR3 covers 14 residues. Trimming stripped 1 base from V and 5 bases from J, with 8 bases between. Here the CDR3 DNA reads TGTGCCAGCAGTTTATCCAGGGGAAATGAAAAACTGTTTTTT. As protein: CASSLSRGNEKLFF.

The chain combines TRBV10-1 with TRBJ2-7, with 9 bases lining up with TRBD1. This CDR3 comprises 13 residues. Trimming took 5 bases from V and 2 from J; bases not matched to a gene: 1. The germline V gene encodes CDR1 WNHNN and CDR2 SYGVQD (reference sequence). CDR3 DNA: TGCGCCAGCAGTCGGGACAGGGCCTACGAGCAGTACTTC. It encodes CASSRDRAYEQYF.

CDR3 coding DNA: TGTGCCAGCAGCCCCCTCCAGCGGGAGGAGACCCAGTACTTC. The encoded protein is CASSPLQREETQYF. V is TRBV3-1 (or the pseudogene TRBV3-2) and J is TRBJ2-5, with 8 bases matching TRBD2. After removal of 4 bases from V and 5 bases from J, the junction contained 6 bases not matched to a gene. Germline-derived CDR1 and CDR2 are LGHDT and YNNKEL (reference sequence). The CDR3 runs 14 residues.

V and J are TRBV29-1 and TRBJ1-1, with TRBD1 identical over 11 bases. Germline trimming cut 7 bases from V and 3 bases from J; bases unmatched to any gene: 4. Germline assignment: CDR1 SQVTM and CDR2 ANQGSEA. This CDR3 has 13 amino acids. The CDR3: CSAVGQGDTEAFF. In DNA, the CDR3 is TGCAGCGCCGTGGGACAGGGGGACACTGAAGCTTTCTTT.

This clone was detected a few times. This rearrangement joins TRBV29-1 to TRBJ1-2; weak D call: TRBD1 (5 bases). The CDR3 is 12 amino acids. Trimming stripped 4 bases from V and 4 bases from J, with 10 bases between. Germline V gives CDR1 SQVTM, CDR2 ANQGSEA. DNA for the CDR3: TGCAGCGTTGGGGGGGAACCCTATGGCTACACCTTC. Its protein is CSVGGEPYGYTF.

J is TRBJ2-7 and V is TRBV25-1, with D unclear. The CDR3 covers 10 residues. The V end was cut by 3 bases, the J end by 6 bases, with 3 bases between. Germline V gene data show CDR1 as MGHDK and CDR2 as SYGVNS. As DNA, the CDR3 is TGTGCCAGCAGTGACGGCGAGCAGTACTTC. Protein sequence: CASSDGEQYF.

This chain uses TRBV6-1 with TRBJ2-1; TRBD1 aligns across 8 bases. After removal of 2 bases from V and 10 bases from J, the junction contained 4 bases not matched to a gene. The CDR3 covers 13 residues. Germline V gives CDR1 MNHNS, CDR2 SASEGT. The CDR3 is CASSELGTGEQFF. The DNA of the CDR3 is TGTGCCAGCAGTGAATTGGGGACAGGAGAGCAGTTCTTC.

J is TRBJ2-5 and V is TRBV14, with unresolved D. Germline V lookup: CDR1 SGHDN, CDR2 FVKESK. V gave up 2 bases and J gave up 0 bases, with 10 bases separating them. The length of the CDR3 is 15 residues. The CDR3 coding sequence is TGTGCCAGCAGCCAAAACATCCGGGACCAAGAGACCCAGTACTTC. This encodes CASSQNIRDQETQYF.

V usage is TRBV30 and J usage is TRBJ1-1; no definite D call. CDR1 is GTSNPN and CDR2 is SVGIG in the germline V gene (reference sequence). V shed 6 bases and J shed 6 bases, with 8 bases lying between them. The CDR3 has 10 amino acids. The chain's CDR3 is CACESAEAFF. Here the CDR3 DNA reads TGTGCCTGCGAGAGTGCTGAAGCTTTCTTT.

This chain connects TRBV13 to TRBJ2-2, with a tentative D call TRBD2 (6 bases). Germline-derived CDR1 and CDR2 are PRHDT and FYEKMQ (reference sequence). The CDR3 has 16 residues. V lost 5 bases and J lost 4, with 17 bases in between. CDR3 nucleotides: TGTGCCAGCAGCCCCCGCCGCGAGGGAGGCACCGGGGAGCTGTTTTTT. This gives the protein CASSPRREGGTGELFF.

The gene calls are TRBV18 and TRBJ1-1; unclear D gene. Germline CDR1 is KGHSH and CDR2 is LQKENI. The V and J ends lost 2 bases and 2 bases respectively, with 9 bases between them. The CDR3 loop spans 14 amino acids. The CDR3 sequence is CASSPYEENTEAFF. CDR3 DNA sequence: TGTGCCAGCTCACCATACGAGGAAAACACTGAAGCTTTCTTT.

The V gene is TRBV19, the J gene TRBJ1-2, with TRBD1 matching 7 bases. Germline values: CDR1 LNHDA, CDR2 SQIVND (reference sequence). Germline trimming cut 5 bases from V and 4 bases from J; bases unmatched to any gene: 4. The CDR3 runs to 13 residues. The CDR3 DNA reads TGTGCCAGTAGTCCCAAGGGGGCCTATGGCTACACCTTC. It translates to CASSPKGAYGYTF.